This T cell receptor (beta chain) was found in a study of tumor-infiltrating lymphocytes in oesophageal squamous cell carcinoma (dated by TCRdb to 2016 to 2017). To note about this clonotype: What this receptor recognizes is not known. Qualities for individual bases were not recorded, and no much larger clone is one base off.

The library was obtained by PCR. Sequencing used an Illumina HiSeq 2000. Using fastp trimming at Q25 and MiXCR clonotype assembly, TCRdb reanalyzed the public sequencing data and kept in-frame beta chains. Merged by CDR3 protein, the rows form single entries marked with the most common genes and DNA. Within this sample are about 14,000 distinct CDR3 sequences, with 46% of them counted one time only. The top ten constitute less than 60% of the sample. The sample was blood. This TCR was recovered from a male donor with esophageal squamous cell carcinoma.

In nucleotide form, the sequence is TGTGCCAGCAGCTTAGAACGGAATCGGGGCTACACCTTC. Translation gives CASSLERNRGYTF. This chain is built from TRBV28 and TRBJ1-2; the D gene remains uncertain. Based on the germline V gene, the CDR1 and CDR2 sequences are MDHEN and SYDVKM. V sheds 6 bases and J sheds 8 bases, leaving 16 bases between their ends. Including cysteine and phenylalanine, the CDR3 has 13 amino acids. CDR3 DNA is the only sequence kept; it has 39 bases, read in frame from the first base.